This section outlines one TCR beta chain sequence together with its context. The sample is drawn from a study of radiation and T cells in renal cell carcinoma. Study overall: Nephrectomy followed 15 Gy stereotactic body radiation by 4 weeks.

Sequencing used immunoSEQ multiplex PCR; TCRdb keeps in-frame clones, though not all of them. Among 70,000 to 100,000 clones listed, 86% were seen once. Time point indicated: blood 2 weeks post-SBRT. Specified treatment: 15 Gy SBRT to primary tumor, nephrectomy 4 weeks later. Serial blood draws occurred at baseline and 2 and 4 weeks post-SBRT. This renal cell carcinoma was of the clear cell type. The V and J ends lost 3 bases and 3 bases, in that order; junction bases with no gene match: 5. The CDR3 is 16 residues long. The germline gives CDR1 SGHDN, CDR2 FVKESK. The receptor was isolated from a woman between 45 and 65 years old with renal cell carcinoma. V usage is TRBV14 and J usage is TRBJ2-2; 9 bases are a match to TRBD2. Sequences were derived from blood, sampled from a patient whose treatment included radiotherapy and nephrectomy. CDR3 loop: CASSQAGLAYTGELFF. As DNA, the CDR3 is TGTGCCAGCAGCCAGGCGGGACTAGCCTACACCGGGGAGCTGTTTTTT.